What follows are 3 T cell receptor beta chains derived from one specimen sequenced in a study of T-cell reconstitution after alpha-beta-depleted transplantation in children. Molecular barcoding with unique molecular identifiers was used for the TCRbeta library. TCRdb used MiXCR to reprocess the PCR reads, holding one entry per CDR3 protein. The table includes some 200,000 distinct CDR3 sequences, approximately 6.9% detected once. Sequencing was performed on PBMCs, taken before TCRalphabeta/CD19-depleted stem cell transplant. The receptor source for this set is a boy under 10 years old with acute lymphoblastic leukemia, due to receive a stem cell transplant.

The table lists this clonotype with many counts. The chain couples TRBV20-1 to TRBJ2-5; D call uncertain. Trimming left V 6 bases short and J 4 bases short, with 9 bases between. Per the germline V gene, CDR1 is DFQATT and CDR2 is SNEGSKA (reference sequence). This CDR3 comprises 11 residues. The CDR3 region has the DNA TGCAGTGCAGCAAATGTAGAGACCCAGTACTTC. Protein product: CSAANVETQYF.

This clonotype was found many times. The chain couples TRBV3-1 to TRBJ2-5; no clear D gene. The V gene lost 4 bases and the J gene lost 2 bases, with 14 bases spanning the gap. Germline CDR1 is LGHDT and CDR2 is YNNKEL (reference sequence). CDR3 size: 15 residues. Here the CDR3 DNA reads TGTGCCAGCAGCCGCAGACTCGCTTTTCAAGAGACCCAGTACTTC. Protein sequence: CASSRRLAFQETQYF.

The rearrangement uses TRBV6-2 or TRBV6-3 and TRBJ1-1; 8 nucleotides match TRBD1. The germline CDR1 and CDR2 sequences are MNHEY and SVGEGT. Trimming at V came to 4 bases and at J to 5 bases, leaving 18 bases not matched to a gene. The CDR3 totals 18 residues. In DNA form, the CDR3 reads TGTGCCAGCAGTTGGCGCACGACAGGGGTTTCGTCGTGGACTGAAGCTTTCTTT. Its translation is CASSWRTTGVSSWTEAFF.